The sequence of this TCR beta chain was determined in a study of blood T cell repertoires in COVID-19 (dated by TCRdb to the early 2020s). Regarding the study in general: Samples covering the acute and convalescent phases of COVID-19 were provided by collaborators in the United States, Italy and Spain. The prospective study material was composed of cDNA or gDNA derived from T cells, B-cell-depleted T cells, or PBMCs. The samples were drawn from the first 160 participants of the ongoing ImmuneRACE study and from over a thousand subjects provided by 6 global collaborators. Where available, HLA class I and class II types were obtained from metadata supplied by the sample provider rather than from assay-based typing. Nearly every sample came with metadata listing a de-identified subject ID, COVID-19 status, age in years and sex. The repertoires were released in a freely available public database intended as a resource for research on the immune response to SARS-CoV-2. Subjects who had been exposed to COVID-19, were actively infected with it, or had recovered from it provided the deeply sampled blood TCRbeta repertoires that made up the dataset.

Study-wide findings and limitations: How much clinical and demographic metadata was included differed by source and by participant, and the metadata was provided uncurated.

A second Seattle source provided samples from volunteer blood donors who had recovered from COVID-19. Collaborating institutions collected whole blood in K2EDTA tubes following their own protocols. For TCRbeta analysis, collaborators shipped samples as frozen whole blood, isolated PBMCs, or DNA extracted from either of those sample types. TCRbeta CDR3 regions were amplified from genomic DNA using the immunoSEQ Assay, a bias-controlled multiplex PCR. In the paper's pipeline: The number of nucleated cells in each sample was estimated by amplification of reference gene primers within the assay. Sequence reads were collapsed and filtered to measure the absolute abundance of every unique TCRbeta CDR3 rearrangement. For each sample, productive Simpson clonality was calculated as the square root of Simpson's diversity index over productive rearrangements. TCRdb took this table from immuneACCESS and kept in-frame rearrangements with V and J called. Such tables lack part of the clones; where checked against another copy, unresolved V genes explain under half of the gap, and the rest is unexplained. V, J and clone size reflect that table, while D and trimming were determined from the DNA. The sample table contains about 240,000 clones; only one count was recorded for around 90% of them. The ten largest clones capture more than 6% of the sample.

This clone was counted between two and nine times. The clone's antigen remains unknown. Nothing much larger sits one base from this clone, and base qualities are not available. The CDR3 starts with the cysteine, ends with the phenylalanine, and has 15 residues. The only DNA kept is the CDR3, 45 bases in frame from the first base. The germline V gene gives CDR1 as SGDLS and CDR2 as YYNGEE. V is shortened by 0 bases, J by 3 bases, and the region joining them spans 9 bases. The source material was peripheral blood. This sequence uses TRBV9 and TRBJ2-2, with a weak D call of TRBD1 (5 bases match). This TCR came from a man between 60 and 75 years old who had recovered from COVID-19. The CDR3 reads CASSVVPGHTGELFF. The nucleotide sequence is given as TGTGCCAGCAGCGTAGTTCCAGGGCACACCGGGGAGCTGTTTTTT.